The 26 T cell receptor beta chains in this list originate from one sample, sequenced in a study of blood T cell repertoires in COVID-19. The protocol was immunoSEQ multiplex PCR, while the TCRdb copy is restricted to in-frame clones and leaves out a portion. This table has 200,000 or so clones, approximately 87% appearing once. Material for sequencing was peripheral blood. These TCRs come from a person aged 70 to 80 with COVID-19, enrolled during active disease.

This rearrangement joins TRBV19 to TRBJ2-1, with a tentative D call TRBD1 (7 bases). Germline V CDR1 and CDR2: LNHDA, SQIVND (reference sequence). Trimming removed 6 bases from V and 8 bases from J, with 14 bases in between. The CDR3 spans 13 residues. The CDR3 DNA reads TGTGCCAGTAGGAGACAGGGACTCCATGAGCAGTTCTTC. Encoded protein: CASRRQGLHEQFF.

The chain's CDR3 is CASSPTNDKTDTQYF. The DNA for the CDR3 is TGTGCCAGCAGCCCGACCAACGACAAGACAGATACGCAGTATTTT. The J gene is TRBJ2-3, the V gene TRBV7-6, with D uncertain. The CDR3 is 15 residues long. V was shortened by 5 bases and J by 3 bases, with 15 bases between the two germline ends. Germline V gene data show CDR1 as SGHVS and CDR2 as FNYEAQ.

The rearrangement uses TRBV2 and TRBJ1-1, with a tentative D call TRBD1 (5 bases). This CDR3 spans 15 amino acids. In germline, CDR1 is SNHLY, CDR2 FYNNEI. The V gene lost 0 bases and the J gene lost 3 bases, with 11 bases spanning the gap. The CDR3 is CASSEALIRDTEAFF. The CDR3 DNA sequence: TGTGCCAGCAGTGAAGCGCTTATCAGGGACACTGAAGCTTTCTTT. The whole variable domain, remainder taken from reference TRBV2 and TRBJ1-1, is EPEVTQTPSHQVTQMGQEVILRCVPISNHLYFYWYRQILGQKVEFLVSFYNNEISEKSEIFDDQFSVERPDGSNFTLKIRSTKLEDSAMYFCASSEALIRDTEAFFGQGTRLTVV.

The chain couples TRBV19 to TRBJ2-3; perhaps TRBD1 as D (6 bases). This CDR3 is 13 amino acids long. Germline V gene data show CDR1 as LNHDA and CDR2 as SQIVND (reference sequence). V lost 7 bases and J 3 bases, leaving 11 bases between the germline ends. This chain's CDR3 is CASTKQGTDTQYF. CDR3 in DNA: TGTGCCAGTACCAAGCAGGGGACAGATACGCAGTATTTT.

The rearrangement joins TRBV7-2 to TRBJ1-6, with D possibly being TRBD1 (5 bases). The germline V and J ends were trimmed by 1 base and 11 bases, with 9 bases remaining between them. Germline CDR1 and CDR2: SGHTA and FQGNSA. This CDR3 region has 13 residues. CDR3: CASSLGGAPPLHF. The CDR3 DNA follows: TGTGCCAGCAGCTTAGGGGGCGCCCCACCCCTCCACTTT.

The V call is TRBV5-6, the J call TRBJ2-5, with D hard to call. CDR1 and CDR2 from the germline V gene are SGHDT and YYEEEE. V lost 4 bases, J lost 1 base, and 2 bases lay in between. CDR3 length: 11 amino acids. The CDR3 coding sequence is TGTGCCAGCAGCCTCCAAGAGACCCAGTACTTC. This encodes CASSLQETQYF.

V gene TRBV30 combines with J gene TRBJ2-1, with a possible D match to TRBD1 (6 bases). The CDR3 consists of 11 residues. In germline, CDR1 is GTSNPN, CDR2 SVGIG (reference sequence). Between the trimmed V and J ends, which lost 6 bases and 7 bases, there was a span of 10 bases. This CDR3 is CACAGTNEQFF. CDR3 sequence (DNA): TGTGCCTGCGCAGGGACAAATGAGCAGTTCTTC.

The chain has TRBV2 and TRBJ2-7, with D unresolved. Deletions cut 6 bases from V and 1 base from J, with 7 bases between. The CDR3 sequence is 12 residues long. CDR1 SNHLY and CDR2 FYNNEI come from the germline V gene. The CDR3 sequence: CASSRTSYEQYF. CDR3 DNA: TGTGCCAGCAGCCGCACTTCCTACGAGCAGTACTTC.

This chain uses TRBV20-1 with TRBJ2-5, with 8 bases that match TRBD2. V gave up 4 bases and J gave up 5 bases; unmatched junction bases: 9. The CDR3 has 14 amino acids. CDR1 is DFQATT and CDR2 is SNEGSKA in the germline V gene (reference sequence). CDR3 sequence (DNA): TGCAGTGCTAATGACGGGAGGGCCTCGGAGACCCAGTACTTC. Amino acid sequence: CSANDGRASETQYF.

The chain employs TRBV9 and TRBJ2-2; 14 positions match TRBD2. From germline, CDR1 is SGDLS and CDR2 YYNGEE. Trimming removed 4 bases from V and 7 bases from J; junction bases left unmatched: 6. This CDR3 has 16 residues. The DNA of the CDR3 is TGTGCCAGCAGCAGACGACTAGCGGGAGGGAACGGGGAGCTGTTTTTT. Protein sequence: CASSRRLAGGNGELFF.

The chain couples TRBV19 to TRBJ2-1; D possibly corresponds to TRBD2 (5 bases). Germline CDR1 reads LNHDA; CDR2 reads SQIVND (reference sequence). The V end was cut by 8 bases, the J end by 6 bases, with 17 bases between. The CDR3 has 14 residues. This CDR3 is CASSLAERSNEQFF. The DNA for the CDR3 is TGTGCCAGTTCCCTCGCGGAGCGGTCCAATGAGCAGTTCTTC.

The V and J genes are TRBV7-2 and TRBJ2-7; possibly TRBD2 for D (5 bases). V dropped 3 bases and J dropped 6 bases, with 12 bases sitting between them. Germline lookup yields CDR1 SGHTA and CDR2 FQGNSA. CDR3 length equals 13 residues. The CDR3 sequence is CASSFRGKGEQYF. CDR3 bases: TGTGCCAGCAGCTTCCGGGGTAAGGGCGAGCAGTACTTC.

This chain links TRBV19 with TRBJ1-5; TRBD1 is a possible D gene (6 bases). Per germline, CDR1 LNHDA and CDR2 SQIVND (reference sequence). Trimming shortened V by 5 bases and J by 7 bases, and 18 bases separated the two germline ends. The CDR3 loop spans 15 amino acids. The CDR3 DNA reads TGTGCCAGTAGTGACGCGATGGGGGGGCAACAGCCCCAGCATTTT. Amino acid sequence: CASSDAMGGQQPQHF.

The rearrangement uses TRBV16 and TRBJ2-1; 11 bases match TRBD2. This CDR3 has 15 amino acids. V lost 4 bases to trimming and J lost 6 bases; unmatched junction nucleotides: 5. Germline V CDR1 and CDR2: KGHSY, FQNENV. For the CDR3, the DNA is TGTGCCAGCAGCCGGCCGACTAGCGGGGCCAATGAGCAGTTCTTC. The encoded protein is CASSRPTSGANEQFF. The variable domain in full, with the rest retrieved from reference TRBV16 and TRBJ2-1, is GEEVAQTPKHLVRGEGQKAKLYCAPIKGHSYVFWYQQVLKNEFKFLISFQNENVFDETGMPKERFSAKCLPNSPCSLEIQATKLEDSAVYFCASSRPTSGANEQFFGPGTRLTVL.

This sequence joins TRBV11-2 and TRBJ2-7; D possibly corresponds to TRBD1 (6 bases). The CDR3 is 15 amino acids. Germline values: CDR1 SGHAT, CDR2 FQNNGV. The V end was cut by 0 bases, the J end by 0 bases, with 9 bases between. CDR3 amino acids: CASSLEGALSYEQYF. As DNA, the CDR3 is TGTGCCAGCAGCTTAGAGGGGGCGCTCTCCTACGAGCAGTACTTC. Full variable domain (remainder filled in from reference TRBV11-2 and TRBJ2-7): EAGVAQSPRYKIIEKRQSVAFWCNPISGHATLYWYQQILGQGPKLLIQFQNNGVVDDSQLPKDRFSAERLKGVDSTLKIQPAKLEDSAVYLCASSLEGALSYEQYFGPGTRLTVT.

There are a few counts of this clone. The genes are TRBV2 and TRBJ1-5; D ambiguous. This CDR3 comprises 14 residues. Germline CDR1 reads SNHLY; CDR2 reads FYNNEI. V gave up 6 bases and J gave up 0 bases, with 9 bases separating them. CDR3 residues: CASSETTSNQPQHF. As DNA, the CDR3 is TGTGCCAGCAGCGAGACAACTAGCAATCAGCCCCAGCATTTT.

The V gene is TRBV10-1, the J gene TRBJ1-5; tentatively, D is TRBD1 (5 bases). Germline loops: CDR1 WNHNN, CDR2 SYGVQD (reference sequence). The CDR3 extends over 17 amino acids. V gave up 0 bases and J gave up 6 bases, with 18 bases separating them. In DNA, the CDR3 is TGCGCCAGCAGTGAGTCGGGGGGGGTAGAGGGCGGTCAGCCCCAGCATTTT. Amino acid sequence: CASSESGGVEGGQPQHF.

The chain carries TRBV28 and TRBJ2-5, with 13 bases identical to TRBD2. The V segment lost 2 bases and the J segment 1 base; nucleotides outside the gene matches: 7. Germline V gene data show CDR1 as MDHEN and CDR2 as SYDVKM. This CDR3 has 18 residues. This CDR3 reads CASSLTSGGAPSQETQYF. Written as DNA, the CDR3 is TGTGCCAGCAGTTTAACTAGCGGGGGGGCGCCTTCCCAAGAGACCCAGTACTTC.

The chain recombines TRBV24-1 with TRBJ2-7; TRBD2 matches at 9 bases. The CDR3 sequence is 15 residues long. The trim removed 1 base at V and 1 base at J, leaving 1 base unmatched. Looked up from germline, CDR1 is KGHDR and CDR2 is SFDVKD. The chain's CDR3 is CATSDLSGGSYEQYF. The CDR3 bases are TGTGCCACCAGTGATTTAAGCGGGGGGTCCTACGAGCAGTACTTC.

This chain links TRBV5-8 with TRBJ2-3; 10 nucleotides align to TRBD1. The CDR3 has 17 amino acids. J gave up 4 bases and V 0 bases, and 8 bases lay outside the gene matches. Germline V gene data show CDR1 as SGHTS and CDR2 as YDEGEE. CDR3 nucleotides: TGTGCCAGCAGCTTGGCGCCCCGGGACAGGGGTCCAGATACGCAGTATTTT. It yields the protein CASSLAPRDRGPDTQYF.

The rearrangement joins TRBV30 to TRBJ2-1, with TRBD2 matching over 9 bases. V trimming: 7 bases; J trimming: 9 bases; junction bases outside the gene matches: 13. Germline V gene data show CDR1 as GTSNPN and CDR2 as SVGIG (reference sequence). The CDR3 spans 14 residues. CDR3 residues: CASIAGVGGREQFF. The CDR3 bases are TGTGCCTCAATAGCGGGAGTCGGGGGGCGTGAGCAGTTCTTC.

The count of this clone is one. V gene TRBV10-3 combines with J gene TRBJ2-7, with 7 bases aligning to TRBD1. This CDR3 region has 15 residues. V lost 0 bases, J lost 2 bases, and 4 bases stayed unmatched. Germline V lookup: CDR1 ENHRY, CDR2 SYGVKD. The CDR3 region has the DNA TGTGCCATCAGTGAGTCAAACAGGGGAGCCTACGAGCAGTACTTC. Its protein is CAISESNRGAYEQYF.

This chain links TRBV7-9 with TRBJ1-3; TRBD1 agrees at 7 bases. CDR3 length: 15 amino acids. CDR1 is SEHNR and CDR2 is FQNEAQ in the germline V gene (reference sequence). Germline trimming cut 8 bases from V and 0 bases from J; bases unmatched to any gene: 7. This chain's CDR3 is CASGGTAFSGNTIYF. The CDR3 DNA reads TGTGCCAGCGGCGGGACAGCCTTCTCTGGAAACACCATATATTTT.

The rearrangement links TRBV7-2 to TRBJ2-7, with 9 bases that match TRBD1. CDR3 length: 15 amino acids. The V gene's germline CDR1 is SGHTA and CDR2 FQGNSA. J was trimmed by 2 bases and V by 4 bases; bases with no gene match: 6. In nucleotides, the CDR3 is TGTGCCAGCAGCTCCGGGACAGGGTGGACCTACGAGCAGTACTTC. Translation: CASSSGTGWTYEQYF. The whole variable domain, remainder taken from reference TRBV7-2 and TRBJ2-7, is GAGVSQSPSNKVTEKGKDVELRCDPISGHTALYWYRQSLGQGLEFLIYFQGNSAPDKSGLPSDRFSAERTGGSVSTLTIQRTQQEDSAVYLCASSSGTGWTYEQYFGPGTRLTVT.

The DNA of the CDR3 is TGCAGTGCTAGTTGGGTTCGGGATGCATATGAGCAGTTCTTC. Its translation is CSASWVRDAYEQFF. The chain couples TRBV20-1 to TRBJ2-1; tentatively, D is TRBD2 (5 bases). CDR3 length equals 14 residues. Trimming cost V 3 bases and J 8 bases, with 17 bases left between them. The germline V gene has CDR1 DFQATT and CDR2 SNEGSKA (reference sequence).

The chain has TRBV20-1 and TRBJ2-2; TRBD1 might be the D (5 bases). This CDR3 contains 14 residues. Germline-derived CDR1 and CDR2 are DFQATT and SNEGSKA (reference sequence). V was clipped by 3 bases and J by 6 bases, with 14 bases between them. The DNA for the CDR3 is TGCAGTGCTAGTAATTTAGGGGCGGCCGGGGAGCTGTTTTTT. Residues: CSASNLGAAGELFF.